The 6 T cell receptor beta chains listed next were all sequenced from one sample in a study of blood T cell repertoires in COVID-19. Here immunoSEQ multiplex PCR was the method, and the copy in TCRdb shows in-frame clones only, minus some. The table has 250,000 to 300,000 clones, around 82% seen once; the top ten hold approximately 6%. Material for sequencing was peripheral blood. All receptors come from a man aged 80 or over with acute or convalescent COVID-19.

This sequence joins TRBV4-1 and TRBJ2-5, with D uncertain. The CDR3 sequence is 16 residues long. CDR1 is MGHRA, CDR2 YSYEKL, per germline. Trimming cost V 0 bases and J 7 bases, with 18 bases left between them. The CDR3 nucleotides read TGCGCCAGCAGCCAAGATCGGAGCCTAGGTGTGGGGACCCAGTACTTC. It codes for CASSQDRSLGVGTQYF.

This sequence joins TRBV5-6 and TRBJ2-5; no firm D call. This CDR3 is 11 amino acids long. Per germline, CDR1 SGHDT and CDR2 YYEEEE. V gave up 2 bases and J gave up 5 bases, with 4 bases separating them. CDR3 amino acids: CASSFSETQYF. CDR3 sequence (DNA): TGTGCCAGCAGCTTTAGTGAGACCCAGTACTTC.

The genes are TRBV2 and TRBJ2-2; unclear D gene. Germline V gene sequence: CDR1 SNHLY, CDR2 FYNNEI. Trimming removed 3 bases from V and 1 base from J, with 6 bases in between. The CDR3 has 14 residues. The CDR3 loop reads CASSELRNTGELFF. The CDR3 DNA reads as TGTGCCAGCAGTGAGCTACGGAACACCGGGGAGCTGTTTTTT.

The count of this clone is one. This chain's CDR3 is CASSVGSGGANVLTF. As DNA, the CDR3 is TGTGCCAGCAGCGTAGGGAGCGGAGGGGCCAACGTCCTGACTTTC. This rearrangement joins TRBV9 to TRBJ2-6; weak D call: TRBD2 (5 bases). The CDR3 contains 15 residues. Trimming left V 0 bases short and J 4 bases short, with 8 bases between. Germline lookup yields CDR1 SGDLS and CDR2 YYNGEE.

The chain combines TRBV9 with TRBJ1-4; 9 bases map to TRBD1. Looked up from germline, CDR1 is SGDLS and CDR2 is YYNGEE. V shed 4 bases and J 6 bases; nucleotides not matched to a gene: 10. CDR3 length: 16 residues. This CDR3 reads CASSLGSGQGHEKLFF. The CDR3 nucleotides are TGTGCCAGCAGCCTAGGGTCCGGACAGGGGCATGAAAAACTGTTTTTT.

V gene TRBV5-4 combines with J gene TRBJ2-7; 9 nucleotides match TRBD2. In germline, CDR1 is SGHNT, CDR2 YYREEE (reference sequence). J gave up 0 bases and V 0 bases, and 7 bases lay outside the gene matches. The length of the CDR3 is 17 residues. The CDR3 here is CASSLGPLAGSSYEQYF. The DNA of the CDR3 is TGTGCCAGCAGCTTGGGCCCCCTAGCGGGGAGCTCCTACGAGCAGTACTTC.